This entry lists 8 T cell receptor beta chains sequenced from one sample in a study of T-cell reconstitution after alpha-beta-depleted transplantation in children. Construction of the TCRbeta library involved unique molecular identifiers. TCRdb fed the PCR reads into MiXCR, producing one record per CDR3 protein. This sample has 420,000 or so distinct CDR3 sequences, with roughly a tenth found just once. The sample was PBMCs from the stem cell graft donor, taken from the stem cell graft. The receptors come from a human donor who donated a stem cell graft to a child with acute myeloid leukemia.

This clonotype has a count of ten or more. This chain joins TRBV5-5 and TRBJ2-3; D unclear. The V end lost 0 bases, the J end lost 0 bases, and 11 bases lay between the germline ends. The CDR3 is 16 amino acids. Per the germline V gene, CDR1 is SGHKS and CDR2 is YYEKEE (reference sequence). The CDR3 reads CASSLGRGSSTDTQYF. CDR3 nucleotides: TGTGCCAGCAGCTTGGGTCGCGGATCTAGCACAGATACGCAGTATTTT.

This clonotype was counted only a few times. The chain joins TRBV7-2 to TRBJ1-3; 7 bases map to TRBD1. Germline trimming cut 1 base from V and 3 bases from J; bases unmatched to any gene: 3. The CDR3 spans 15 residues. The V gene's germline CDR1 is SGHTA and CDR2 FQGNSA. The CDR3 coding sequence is TGTGCCAGCAGCTTAGGCCCAGGGGGTGGAAACACCATATATTTT. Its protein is CASSLGPGGGNTIYF. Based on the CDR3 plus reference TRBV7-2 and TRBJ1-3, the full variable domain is GAGVSQSPSNKVTEKGKDVELRCDPISGHTALYWYRQSLGQGLEFLIYFQGNSAPDKSGLPSDRFSAERTGGSVSTLTIQRTQQEDSAVYLCASSLGPGGGNTIYFGEGSWLTVV.

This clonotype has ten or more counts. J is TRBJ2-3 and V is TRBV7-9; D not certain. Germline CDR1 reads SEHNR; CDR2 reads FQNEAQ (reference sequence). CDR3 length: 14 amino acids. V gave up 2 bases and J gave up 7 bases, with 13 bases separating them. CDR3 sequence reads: CASSLFPDTNTQYF. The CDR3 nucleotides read TGTGCCAGCAGCTTATTTCCCGATACGAATACGCAGTATTTT. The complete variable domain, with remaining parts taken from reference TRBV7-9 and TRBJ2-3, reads DTGVSQNPRHKITKRGQNVTFRCDPISEHNRLYWYRQTLGQGPEFLTYFQNEAQLEKSRLLSDRFSAERPKGSFSTLEIQRTEQGDSAMYLCASSLFPDTNTQYFGPGTRLTVL.

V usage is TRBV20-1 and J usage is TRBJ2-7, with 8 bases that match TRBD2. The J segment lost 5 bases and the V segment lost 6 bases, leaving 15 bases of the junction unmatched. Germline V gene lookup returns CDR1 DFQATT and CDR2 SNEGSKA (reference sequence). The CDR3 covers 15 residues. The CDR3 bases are TGCAGTGCGCCCACCTGGAGCGGGAGCAAGCACGAGCAGTACTTC. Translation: CSAPTWSGSKHEQYF.

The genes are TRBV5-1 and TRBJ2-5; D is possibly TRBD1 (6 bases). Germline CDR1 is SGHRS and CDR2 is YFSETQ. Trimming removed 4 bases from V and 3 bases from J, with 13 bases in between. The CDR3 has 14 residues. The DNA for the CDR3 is TGCGCCAGCAGCAGACAGGTTGGTGAAGAGACCCAGTACTTC. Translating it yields CASSRQVGEETQYF.

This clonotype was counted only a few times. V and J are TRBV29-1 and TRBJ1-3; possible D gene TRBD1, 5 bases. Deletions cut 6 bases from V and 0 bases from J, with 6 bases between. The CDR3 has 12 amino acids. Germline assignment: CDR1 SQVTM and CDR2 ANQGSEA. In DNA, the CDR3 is TGCAGCGTCACAGGCTCTGGAAACACCATATATTTT. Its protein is CSVTGSGNTIYF.

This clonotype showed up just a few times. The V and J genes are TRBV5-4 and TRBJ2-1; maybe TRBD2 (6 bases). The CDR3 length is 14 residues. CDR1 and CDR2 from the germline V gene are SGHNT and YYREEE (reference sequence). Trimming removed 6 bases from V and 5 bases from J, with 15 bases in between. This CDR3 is CASTGLPNNNEQFF. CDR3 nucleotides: TGTGCCAGCACCGGACTACCCAACAACAATGAGCAGTTCTTC.

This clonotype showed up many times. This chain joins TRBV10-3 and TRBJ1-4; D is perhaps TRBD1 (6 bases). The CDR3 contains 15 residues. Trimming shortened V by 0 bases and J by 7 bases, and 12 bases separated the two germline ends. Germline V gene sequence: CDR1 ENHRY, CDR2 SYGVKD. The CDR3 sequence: CAISESGGLIEKLFF. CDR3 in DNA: TGTGCCATCAGTGAGTCTGGGGGCCTTATTGAAAAACTGTTTTTT.